These 28 T cell receptor beta chains share one sample of origin, sequenced in a study of T cell responses to AZD1222 COVID-19 vaccine. Profiling relied on immunoSEQ multiplex PCR, and the TCRdb table lists in-frame clones only, not all of them. The sample holds about 100,000 clones, nearly 95% seen once. Here the sequenced sample was peripheral blood, taken on day 0 of AZD1222 vaccination. These TCRs come from an adult in good health.

The chain uses TRBV19 and TRBJ1-5, with a possible D match to TRBD1 (5 bases). V lost 4 bases to trimming and J lost 0 bases, with 13 bases between them. From germline, CDR1 is LNHDA and CDR2 SQIVND (reference sequence). The CDR3 covers 16 residues. CDR3 loop: CASSTSGTNSNQPQHF. CDR3 nucleotides: TGTGCCAGTAGTACCAGCGGGACGAATAGCAATCAGCCCCAGCATTTT.

The gene calls are TRBV28 and TRBJ1-1; no definite D call. There are 12 residues in the CDR3. Looked up from germline, CDR1 is MDHEN and CDR2 is SYDVKM. The V gene lost 1 base and the J gene lost 5 bases, with 5 bases spanning the gap. CDR3 loop: CASSLYGTEAFF. Here the CDR3 DNA reads TGTGCCAGCAGTTTATATGGAACTGAAGCTTTCTTT.

J is TRBJ1-1 and V is TRBV19; 8 positions agree with TRBD1. V trimming: 9 bases; J trimming: 6 bases; junction bases outside the gene matches: 3. The CDR3 is 11 amino acids. Germline loops: CDR1 LNHDA, CDR2 SQIVND (reference sequence). The CDR3 is CASDRGPEAFF. The CDR3 DNA is TGTGCCAGCGACAGGGGTCCTGAAGCTTTCTTT.

This chain joins TRBV27 and TRBJ1-5, with D perhaps matching TRBD1 (6 bases). The germline V gene has CDR1 MNHEY and CDR2 SMNVEV (reference sequence). The CDR3 has 16 amino acids. Trimming left V 8 bases short and J 3 bases short, with 20 bases between. The CDR3 is CASGSRGEGVNQPQHF. The CDR3 DNA is TGTGCCAGCGGATCGAGGGGGGAGGGGGTCAATCAGCCCCAGCATTTT.

Here the CDR3 reads CASMERVLVGELFF. For the CDR3, the DNA is TGTGCCAGCATGGAAAGGGTGCTGGTCGGGGAGCTGTTTTTT. The gene calls are TRBV6-6 and TRBJ2-2; D is undetermined. The CDR3 length is 14 residues. The V gene lost 7 bases and the J gene lost 7 bases, with 16 bases spanning the gap. CDR1 is MNHNY, CDR2 SVGAGI, per germline (reference sequence).

This clone was counted a few times. The chain uses TRBV15 and TRBJ1-4; D remains unclear. Trimming removed 1 base from V and 2 bases from J, with 5 bases in between. Germline V lookup: CDR1 LNHNV, CDR2 YYDKDF (reference sequence). This CDR3 contains 14 residues. CDR3 nucleotides: TGTGCCACCAGCAGAGGAACTACTAATGAAAAACTGTTTTTT. It is translated as CATSRGTTNEKLFF.

V and J are TRBV5-1 and TRBJ2-1; 11 bases are a match to TRBD2. Germline V gene sequence: CDR1 SGHRS, CDR2 YFSETQ. The CDR3 sequence is 14 residues long. V was pared by 4 bases and J by 9 bases, with 6 bases of the junction left unmatched. Here the CDR3 reads CASSPGLAGREQFF. The CDR3 nucleotides are TGCGCCAGCAGCCCCGGACTAGCGGGCCGTGAGCAGTTCTTC.

The CDR3: CASSEKTGAGETQYF. As DNA, the CDR3 is TGTGCCAGCAGCGAGAAGACAGGGGCAGGCGAGACCCAGTACTTC. The chain links TRBV5-4 to TRBJ2-5; TRBD1 matches 8 bases. V was clipped by 4 bases and J by 5 bases; unmatched bases: 10. Germline values: CDR1 SGHNT, CDR2 YYREEE (reference sequence). The CDR3 is made up of 15 amino acids.

The chain is built from TRBV19 and TRBJ2-1; perhaps TRBD2 as D (6 bases). Germline V gene data show CDR1 as LNHDA and CDR2 as SQIVND (reference sequence). The CDR3 contains 15 residues. V was trimmed by 6 bases and J by 2 bases, leaving 14 bases between them. The CDR3, as DNA: TGTGCCAGTAGCTTTGGCGGGACCCCCTACAATGAGCAGTTCTTC. This encodes CASSFGGTPYNEQFF.

The J gene is TRBJ2-4, the V gene TRBV2, with D possibly being TRBD1 or TRBD2 (5 bases each). V shed 6 bases and J shed 9 bases, with 12 bases lying between them. The germline CDR1 and CDR2 sequences are SNHLY and FYNNEI. The CDR3 consists of 12 residues. The CDR3 is CASRGESIIQYF. CDR3 sequence (DNA): TGTGCCAGCAGGGGGGAGTCTATCATTCAGTACTTC. The full variable domain, rest sourced from reference TRBV2 and TRBJ2-4, is EPEVTQTPSHQVTQMGQEVILRCVPISNHLYFYWYRQILGQKVEFLVSFYNNEISEKSEIFDDQFSVERPDGSNFTLKIRSTKLEDSAMYFCASRGESIIQYFGAGTRLSVL.

The chain combines TRBV28 with TRBJ1-3; 7 nucleotides agree with TRBD1. The CDR3 contains 14 residues. Germline V gene data show CDR1 as MDHEN and CDR2 as SYDVKM. Unmatched junction bases numbered 5, after V lost 6 bases and J lost 3 bases. DNA of the CDR3: TGTGCCAGCAGCCAACAGGGGTTTGGAAACACCATATATTTT. Its translation is CASSQQGFGNTIYF.

Notes on this clone: Other DNA sequences from this sample encode an identical CDR3 as well. The chain uses TRBV10-2 and TRBJ1-3, with D tentatively TRBD1 (5 bases). With 2 bases removed from V and 0 bases from J, the gap between germline ends came to 8 bases. Germline assignment: CDR1 WSHSY and CDR2 SAAADI. This CDR3 spans 15 amino acids. The CDR3 sequence is CASSEQGFSGNTIYF. The CDR3 DNA sequence: TGCGCCAGCAGTGAGCAGGGTTTCTCTGGAAACACCATATATTTT.

The rearrangement uses TRBV28 and TRBJ1-6, with a tentative D call TRBD1 (5 bases). The CDR3 has 12 amino acids. Germline CDR1 and CDR2: MDHEN and SYDVKM. V lost 3 bases to trimming and J lost 12 bases, with 9 bases between them. CDR3 bases: TGTGCCAGCAGTTTGCAGGGCCAACCCCTCCACTTT. It codes for CASSLQGQPLHF.

The chain links TRBV5-8 to TRBJ2-1, with 7 bases lining up with TRBD2. CDR1 SGHTS and CDR2 YDEGEE come from the germline V gene. V gave up 0 bases and J gave up 4 bases; unmatched junction bases: 10. CDR3 length equals 17 residues. The CDR3 bases are TGTGCCAGCAGCTTGGTAAGTGGGGGAGGGAGATACAATGAGCAGTTCTTC. Translated, it gives CASSLVSGGGRYNEQFF.

CDR3 amino acids: CASSLQGRANEKLFF. DNA for the CDR3: TGTGCCAGCAGTCTTCAGGGACGGGCTAATGAAAAACTGTTTTTT. The chain couples TRBV27 to TRBJ1-4; tentatively, D is TRBD1 (5 bases). V was shortened by 5 bases and J by 3 bases, with 13 bases between the two germline ends. In germline, CDR1 is MNHEY, CDR2 SMNVEV (reference sequence). The CDR3 consists of 15 residues. Together with reference TRBV27 and TRBJ1-4, the CDR3 gives the full variable domain: EAQVTQNPRYLITVTGKKLTVTCSQNMNHEYMSWYRQDPGLGLRQIYYSMNVEVTDKGDVPEGYKVSRKEKRNFPLILESPSPNQTSLYFCASSLQGRANEKLFFGSGTQLSVL.

The V call is TRBV5-1, the J call TRBJ1-5, with TRBD1 matching over 10 bases. The V segment lost 4 bases and the J segment 6 bases; nucleotides outside the gene matches: 4. Germline V gene sequence: CDR1 SGHRS, CDR2 YFSETQ. There are 14 residues in the CDR3. The CDR3 coding sequence is TGCGCCAGCAGCGACGGACAGGGGGGTCAGCCCCAGCATTTT. This gives the protein CASSDGQGGQPQHF.

The chain employs TRBV10-3 and TRBJ2-7; 8 bases align to TRBD2. The CDR3 is 14 amino acids. V dropped 2 bases and J dropped 4; count of bases not matched to a gene: 4. The germline V gene has CDR1 ENHRY and CDR2 SYGVKD. The DNA of the CDR3 is TGTGCCATCAGTGAGCAAGCGGGAGTATACGAGCAGTACTTC. It yields the protein CAISEQAGVYEQYF.

The sample holds one count of this clone. The chain couples TRBV18 to TRBJ2-1; TRBD2 matches 12 bases. The V and J ends lost 1 base and 8 bases, in that order; junction bases with no gene match: 3. This CDR3 spans 15 amino acids. The germline CDR1 and CDR2 sequences are KGHSH and LQKENI. The CDR3 here is CASSPQLAGGHEQFF. In DNA, the CDR3 is TGTGCCAGCTCACCACAACTAGCGGGAGGCCATGAGCAGTTCTTC.

The chain employs TRBV7-6 and TRBJ2-1; D remains unclear. CDR1 is SGHVS and CDR2 is FNYEAQ in the germline V gene. The V gene lost 2 bases and the J gene lost 7 bases, with 12 bases spanning the gap. The CDR3 sequence is 14 residues long. The CDR3, as DNA: TGTGCCAGCAGCTTACGCCGACCTGGAAATGAGCAGTTCTTC. This encodes CASSLRRPGNEQFF.

This sequence joins TRBV29-1 and TRBJ2-7, with a weak D call TRBD1 (5 bases). CDR1 is SQVTM and CDR2 is ANQGSEA in the germline V gene. Trimming cost V 6 bases and J 5 bases, with 11 bases left between them. The CDR3 is 11 residues long. CDR3 residues: CSVGRADEQYF. In DNA form, the CDR3 reads TGCAGCGTCGGCAGGGCGGACGAGCAGTACTTC.

The chain is built from TRBV19 and TRBJ2-7; either TRBD1 or TRBD2 may supply D (5 bases each). Per the germline V gene, CDR1 is LNHDA and CDR2 is SQIVND (reference sequence). The CDR3 spans 13 residues. With 4 bases removed from V and 7 bases from J, the gap between germline ends came to 14 bases. The CDR3 loop is CASSTGTSREQYF. The CDR3 DNA reads TGTGCCAGTAGTACCGGGACCAGTAGGGAGCAGTACTTC.

The chain joins TRBV28 to TRBJ2-2, with 9 bases lining up with TRBD1. The V gene's germline CDR1 is MDHEN and CDR2 SYDVKM. The J segment lost 7 bases and the V segment lost 6 bases, leaving 3 bases of the junction unmatched. There are 13 residues in the CDR3. In nucleotides, the CDR3 is TGTGCCAGCAGCGGGACAGGGATCGGGGAGCTGTTTTTT. This encodes CASSGTGIGELFF.

The chain joins TRBV2 to TRBJ2-3, with TRBD2 matching over 8 bases. V was pared by 6 bases and J by 0 bases, with 11 bases of the junction left unmatched. Germline V gene sequence: CDR1 SNHLY, CDR2 FYNNEI. The CDR3 has 17 residues. The CDR3 DNA follows: TGTGCCAGCAGCCCCGGGAGGGTCCGGGAAAGCACAGATACGCAGTATTTT. This gives the protein CASSPGRVRESTDTQYF.

In nucleotides, the CDR3 is TGTGCCAGCAGCGTTACGAGAGAGAGTAGGGAGCAGTACTTC. Translation gives CASSVTRESREQYF. V is TRBV7-3 and J is TRBJ2-7; D uncertain. V was pared by 5 bases and J by 7 bases, with 18 bases between. The germline V gene encodes CDR1 SGHTA and CDR2 FQGTGA. The CDR3 extends over 14 amino acids.

A few counts support this clone. The rearrangement links TRBV28 to TRBJ1-5, with a tentative D call TRBD1 (6 bases). Germline-derived CDR1 and CDR2 are MDHEN and SYDVKM. Trimming removed 5 bases at V and 9 bases at J, with 26 bases between. This CDR3 is built from 17 residues. CDR3 amino acids: CASSESQGLPVAGPQHF. CDR3 nucleotides: TGTGCCAGCAGTGAAAGTCAGGGGCTCCCAGTAGCGGGGCCCCAGCATTTT.

The chain links TRBV3-1 (or the pseudogene TRBV3-2) to TRBJ2-1; 11 nucleotides match TRBD2. The ends lost 6 bases at V and 2 bases at J; junction bases unmatched: 3. Germline CDR1 LGHDT, CDR2 YNNKEL (reference sequence). This CDR3 region has 15 residues. The CDR3 here is CASRLAGGAYNEQFF. CDR3 sequence (DNA): TGTGCCAGCAGGCTAGCGGGAGGTGCCTACAATGAGCAGTTCTTC.

The chain carries TRBV29-1 and TRBJ2-5, with D possibly TRBD1 on 6 matching bases. The length of the CDR3 is 12 residues. Deletions cut 2 bases from V and 5 bases from J, with 9 bases between. Germline values: CDR1 SQVTM, CDR2 ANQGSEA. The CDR3 DNA is TGCAGCGTTGAAACAGGGTCGGAGACCCAGTACTTC. Translated: CSVETGSETQYF.

V and J are TRBV4-2 and TRBJ1-1; D ambiguous. Germline CDR1 LGHNA, CDR2 YNFKEQ. V was cut by 0 bases and J by 0 bases, with 5 bases left in between. The CDR3 contains 14 residues. Here the CDR3 DNA reads TGTGCCAGCAGCCAAGATTATCTGAACACTGAAGCTTTCTTT. Translating it yields CASSQDYLNTEAFF.